Reported below is one TCR beta chain. The table came from immunoSEQ multiplex PCR; TCRdb's copy has only in-frame clones and leaves some out. This table has about 60,000 clones, approximately 95% appearing once. The data were taken from a study of cytomegalovirus exposure and HLA in healthy donors. Study-wide context: Both the approximately 130 validation repertoires and the roughly 700 first-cohort repertoires used the same platform, as reported by a later analysis.

The CDR3 is 18 amino acids. The germline CDR1 and CDR2 sequences are SQVTM and ANQGSEA. V lost 4 bases to trimming and J lost 0 bases; unmatched junction nucleotides: 10. Sequences were obtained from PBMCs. The chain has TRBV29-1 and TRBJ2-4, with TRBD2 matching over 12 bases. The receptor was isolated from a woman under 30 in good health and CMV-seronegative. The CDR3: CSVVRGLAGGPAKNIQYF. In DNA, the CDR3 is TGCAGCGTTGTTCGGGGGCTAGCGGGAGGGCCAGCCAAAAACATTCAGTACTTC.